This TCR beta chain came from a study of CD8 T cells in ankylosing spondylitis. In TCRdb, the 5' RACE reads were re-called with MiXCR into one record per CDR3 protein. The profile covers about 270,000 distinct CDR3 sequences, with 32% appearing a single time and approximately 4% taken by the ten largest. The CDR3 length is 13 residues. Trimming left V 4 bases short and J 1 base short, with 8 bases between. The germline CDR1 and CDR2 sequences are SGHRS and YFSETQ. The sequencing input was blood, either unsorted or a sorted T cell fraction (not recorded which). The TCR was taken from a male donor with ankylosing spondylitis or in good health (not recorded which). The chain carries TRBV5-1 and TRBJ1-1, with a weak D call TRBD1 (6 bases). The CDR3 sequence is CASSARGNTEAFF. The CDR3 nucleotides are TGCGCCAGCAGCGCCAGGGGGAACACTGAAGCTTTCTTT.